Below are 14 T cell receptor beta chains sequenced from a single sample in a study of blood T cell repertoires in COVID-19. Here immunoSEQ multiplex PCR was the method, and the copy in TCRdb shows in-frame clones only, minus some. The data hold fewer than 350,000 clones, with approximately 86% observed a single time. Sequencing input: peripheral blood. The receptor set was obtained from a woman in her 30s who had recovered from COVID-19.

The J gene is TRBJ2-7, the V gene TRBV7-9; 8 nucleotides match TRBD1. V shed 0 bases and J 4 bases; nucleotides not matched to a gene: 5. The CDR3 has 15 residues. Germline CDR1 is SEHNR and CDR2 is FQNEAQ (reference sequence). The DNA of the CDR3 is TGTGCCAGCAGCTTAGCGCCTGGGACAGGTTACGAGCAGTACTTC. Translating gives CASSLAPGTGYEQYF. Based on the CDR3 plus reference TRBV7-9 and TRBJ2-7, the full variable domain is DTGVSQNPRHKITKRGQNVTFRCDPISEHNRLYWYRQTLGQGPEFLTYFQNEAQLEKSRLLSDRFSAERPKGSFSTLEIQRTEQGDSAMYLCASSLAPGTGYEQYFGPGTRLTVT.

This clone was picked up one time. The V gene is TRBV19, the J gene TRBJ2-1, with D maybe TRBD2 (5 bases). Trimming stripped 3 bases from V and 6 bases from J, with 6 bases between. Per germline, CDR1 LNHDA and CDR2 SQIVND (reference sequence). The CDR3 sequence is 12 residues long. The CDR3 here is CASSIEGNEQFF. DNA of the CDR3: TGTGCCAGTAGTATCGAGGGCAATGAGCAGTTCTTC. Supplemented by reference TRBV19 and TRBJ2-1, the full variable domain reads DGGITQSPKYLFRKEGQNVTLSCEQNLNHDAMYWYRQDPGQGLRLIYYSQIVNDFQKGDIAEGYSVSREKKESFPLTVTSAQKNPTAFYLCASSIEGNEQFFGPGTRLTVL.

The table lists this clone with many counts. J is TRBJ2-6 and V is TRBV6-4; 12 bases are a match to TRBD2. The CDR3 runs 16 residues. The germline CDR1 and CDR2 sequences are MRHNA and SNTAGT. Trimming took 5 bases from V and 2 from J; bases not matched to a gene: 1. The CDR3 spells CASSTSGGTGANVLTF. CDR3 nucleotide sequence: TGTGCCAGCAGTACTAGCGGGGGGACTGGGGCCAACGTCCTGACTTTC.

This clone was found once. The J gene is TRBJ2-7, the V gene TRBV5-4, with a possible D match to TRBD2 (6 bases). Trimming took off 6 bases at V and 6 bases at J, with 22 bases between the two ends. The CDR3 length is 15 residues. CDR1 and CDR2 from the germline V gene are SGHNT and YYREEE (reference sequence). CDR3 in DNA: TGTGCCAGCAAAGCCGGGACTCGGGACCCCGGCGAGCAGTACTTC. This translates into CASKAGTRDPGEQYF. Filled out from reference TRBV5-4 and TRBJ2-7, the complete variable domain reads ETGVTQSPTHLIKTRGQQVTLRCSSQSGHNTVSWYQQALGQGPQFIFQYYREEENGRGNFPPRFSGLQFPNYSSELNVNALELDDSALYLCASKAGTRDPGEQYFGPGTRLTVT.

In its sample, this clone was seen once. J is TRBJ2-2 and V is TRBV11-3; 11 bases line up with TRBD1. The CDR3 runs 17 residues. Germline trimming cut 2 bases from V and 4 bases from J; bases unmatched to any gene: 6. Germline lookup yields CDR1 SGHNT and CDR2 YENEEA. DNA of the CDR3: TGTGCCAGCAGCTTATCCTCCGGGACAGGGGGCACCGGGGAGCTGTTTTTT. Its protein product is CASSLSSGTGGTGELFF.

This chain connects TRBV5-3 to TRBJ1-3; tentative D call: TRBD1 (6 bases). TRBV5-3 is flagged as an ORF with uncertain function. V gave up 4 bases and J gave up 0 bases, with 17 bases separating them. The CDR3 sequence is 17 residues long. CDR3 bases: TGTGCCAGAAGCAAAACCGGGACATCGGACTCTGGAAACACCATATATTTT. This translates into CARSKTGTSDSGNTIYF.

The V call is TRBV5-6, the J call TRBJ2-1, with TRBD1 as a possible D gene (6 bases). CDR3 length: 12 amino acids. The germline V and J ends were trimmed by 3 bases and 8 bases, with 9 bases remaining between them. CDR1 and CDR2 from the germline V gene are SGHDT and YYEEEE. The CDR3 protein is CASSWDIDEQFF. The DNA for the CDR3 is TGTGCCAGCAGCTGGGACATAGATGAGCAGTTCTTC.

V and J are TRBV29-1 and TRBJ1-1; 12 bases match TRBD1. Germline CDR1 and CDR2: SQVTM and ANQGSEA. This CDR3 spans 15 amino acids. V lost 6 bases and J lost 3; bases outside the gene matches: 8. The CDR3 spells CSVDGTGGADTEAFF. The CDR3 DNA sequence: TGCAGCGTCGACGGGACAGGGGGCGCGGACACTGAAGCTTTCTTT. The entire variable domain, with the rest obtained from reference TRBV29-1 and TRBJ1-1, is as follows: SAVISQKPSRDICQRGTSLTIQCQVDSQVTMMFWYRQQPGQSLTLIATANQGSEATYESGFVIDKFPISRPNLTFSTLTVSNMSPEDSSIYLCSVDGTGGADTEAFFGQGTRLTVV.

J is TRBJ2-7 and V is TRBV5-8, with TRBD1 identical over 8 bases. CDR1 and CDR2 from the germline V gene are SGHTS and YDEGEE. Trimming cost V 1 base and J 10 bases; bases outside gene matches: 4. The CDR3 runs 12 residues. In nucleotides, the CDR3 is TGTGCCAGCAGCTTGTCGGGACAGGTCCAGTACTTC. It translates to CASSLSGQVQYF. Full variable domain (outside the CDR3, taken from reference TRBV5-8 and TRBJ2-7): EAGVTQSPTHLIKTRGQQATLRCSPISGHTSVYWYQQALGLGLQFLLWYDEGEERNRGNFPPRFSGRQFPNYSSELNVNALELEDSALYLCASSLSGQVQYFGPGTRLTVT.

DNA for the CDR3: TGTGCCAGCAGTTACAGGGGGTCGGGCGGGGAGCTGTTTTTT. Its protein product is CASSYRGSGGELFF. The V gene is TRBV6-2 or TRBV6-3, the J gene TRBJ2-2; tentatively, D is TRBD1 (6 bases). CDR3 size: 14 residues. V lost 2 bases to trimming and J lost 7 bases, with 11 bases between them. Germline V gives CDR1 MNHEY, CDR2 SVGEGT.

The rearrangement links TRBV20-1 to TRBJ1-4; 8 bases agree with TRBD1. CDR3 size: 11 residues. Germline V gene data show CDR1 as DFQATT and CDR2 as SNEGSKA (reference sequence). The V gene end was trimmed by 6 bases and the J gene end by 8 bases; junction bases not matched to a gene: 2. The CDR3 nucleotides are TGCAGTGCCTACAGGGGGGAAAAACTGTTTTTT. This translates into CSAYRGEKLFF.

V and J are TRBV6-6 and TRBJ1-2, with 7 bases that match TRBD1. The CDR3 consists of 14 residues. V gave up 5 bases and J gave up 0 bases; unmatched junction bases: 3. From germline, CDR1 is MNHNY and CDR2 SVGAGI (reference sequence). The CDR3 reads CASSQGTANYGYTF. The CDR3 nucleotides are TGTGCCAGCAGTCAGGGGACAGCTAACTATGGCTACACCTTC.

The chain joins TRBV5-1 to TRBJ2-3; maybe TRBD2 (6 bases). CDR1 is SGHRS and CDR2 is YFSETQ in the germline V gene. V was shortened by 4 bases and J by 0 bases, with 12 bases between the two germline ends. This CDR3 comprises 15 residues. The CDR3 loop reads CASSHSGTSTDTQYF. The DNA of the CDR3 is TGCGCCAGCAGCCACTCCGGGACTAGCACAGATACGCAGTATTTT.

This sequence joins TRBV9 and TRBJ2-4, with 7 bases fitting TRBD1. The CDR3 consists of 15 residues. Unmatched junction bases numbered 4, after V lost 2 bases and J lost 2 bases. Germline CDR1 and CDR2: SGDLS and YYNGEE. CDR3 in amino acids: CASSVSTGSKNIQYF. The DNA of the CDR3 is TGTGCCAGCAGCGTCTCGACAGGGTCCAAAAACATTCAGTACTTC. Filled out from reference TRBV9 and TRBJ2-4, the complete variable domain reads DSGVTQTPKHLITATGQRVTLRCSPRSGDLSVYWYQQSLDQGLQFLIQYYNGEERAKGNILERFSAQQFPDLHSELNLSSLELGDSALYFCASSVSTGSKNIQYFGAGTRLSVL.